Listed below are T cell receptor beta chains from one sample, sequenced in a study of somatic mutations in cytotoxic T cells in rheumatoid arthritis. Sequencing was performed with immunoSEQ multiplex PCR; in TCRdb, only in-frame clones are kept and a portion is missing. The data hold 7,000 to 9,000 clones, with over 70% observed a single time. The sequencing input was CD8+ T cells sorted from blood. Source of these receptors: a woman aged 50 to 60 in good health. The CDR3 runs from the conserved cysteine through the conserved F or W. D genes are given only for firm matches. Only part of the rows carry a size: once, few, many, or a class if the clone is expanded.

d_call	v_call	clone_size	cdr3_length	j_call	cdr3_nt	cdr3_aa
NA	TRBV7-9	NA	11	TRBJ2-1	TGTGCCAGCAGCCGTTACAATGAGCAGTTCTTC	CASSRYNEQFF
TRBD1	TRBV2	NA	14	TRBJ2-7	TGTGCCACCTTGAACCAGGGGGCAGGCTACGAGCAGTACTTC	CATLNQGAGYEQYF
TRBD2	TRBV5-6	NA	16	TRBJ2-3	TGTGCCAGCAGCTTGGCTAGCGGGGGGGCTTTAGATACGCAGTATTTT	CASSLASGGALDTQYF
TRBD1	TRBV28	few	16	TRBJ2-1	TGTGCCAGCAGTCGATACAGGGGGAGGTCCTACAATGAGCAGTTCTTC	CASSRYRGRSYNEQFF
NA	TRBV4-3	NA	15	TRBJ1-2	TGCGCCAGCAGCCAACTTCGGACAGTTAACTATGGCTACACCTTC	CASSQLRTVNYGYTF
TRBD2	TRBV5-1	NA	17	TRBJ2-5	TGCGCCAGCAGCCGCGGACTAGCGGGGGTGAAGCAAGAGACCCAGTACTTC	CASSRGLAGVKQETQYF
NA	TRBV4-2	NA	17	TRBJ2-6	TGTGCCAGCAGCCAAGGACAGGATCTCTCTGGGGCCAACGTCCTGACTTTC	CASSQGQDLSGANVLTF
TRBD2	TRBV27	NA	15	TRBJ2-3	TGTGCCAGCAGTTTCGGGGGGGTCGGCACAGATACGCAGTATTTT	CASSFGGVGTDTQYF
TRBD2	TRBV30	NA	13	TRBJ2-1	TGTGCCTGGACTAGCGGGGGACACAATGAGCAGTTCTTC	CAWTSGGHNEQFF
TRBD1	TRBV5-1	NA	15	TRBJ2-2	TGCGCCAGCAGCTACGGGACAGTCTATGTCGGGGAGCTGTTTTTT	CASSYGTVYVGELFF
TRBD1	TRBV14	NA	17	TRBJ1-1	TGTGCCAGCAGCCAAGCCACGGACAGGGGTGATGACACTGAAGCTTTCTTT	CASSQATDRGDDTEAFF
NA	TRBV28	NA	14	TRBJ2-7	TGTGCCAGCAGTCTCCAGGGCTCAACATACGAGCAGTACTTC	CASSLQGSTYEQYF
NA	TRBV7-3	NA	16	TRBJ2-2	TGTGCCAGCAGCTCAAATGTCGGGACACCCACCGGGGAGCTGTTTTTT	CASSSNVGTPTGELFF
TRBD2	TRBV11-1	once	15	TRBJ2-5	TGTGCCAGCAGCTTAGGACTAGCGGGGGTAGAGACCCAGTACTTC	CASSLGLAGVETQYF
NA	TRBV7-6	few	15	TRBJ1-1	TGTGCCAGCAGCTTAGCCCTTCACGGGGACACTGAAGCTTTCTTT	CASSLALHGDTEAFF
TRBD1	TRBV11-2	NA	15	TRBJ1-1	TGTGCCAGCAGCGCAGCAGGGGGAGTTTACACTGAAGCTTTCTTT	CASSAAGGVYTEAFF
NA	TRBV4-1	NA	15	TRBJ2-2	TGCGCCAGCAGCCAAGTGTCCTCCGGTGGCGGGGAGCTGTTTTTT	CASSQVSSGGGELFF
TRBD1	TRBV7-9	NA	17	TRBJ2-2	TGTGCCAGCAGCCCCAGGAGACAGGGGGCTAGCACCGGGGAGCTGTTTTTT	CASSPRRQGASTGELFF
NA	TRBV5-8	NA	14	TRBJ1-2	TGTGCCAGCAGCGTCCGCAGTAGCACGTATGGCTACACCTTC	CASSVRSSTYGYTF
NA	TRBV9	NA	15	TRBJ2-5	TGTGCCAGCAGCGTAGACGGTCGGCCCCCGGGGACCCAGTACTTC	CASSVDGRPPGTQYF
NA	TRBV5-1	NA	11	TRBJ1-2	TGCGCCAGCAGCTTGGGTCTTGGCTACACCTTC	CASSLGLGYTF
NA	TRBV27	NA	13	TRBJ1-2	TGTGCCAGCAGTTTTGGGGGGGGTGGTGGCTACACCTTC	CASSFGGGGGYTF
NA	TRBV5-3	once	10	TRBJ2-7	TGTGCCAGATCGTACGGCGAGCAGTACTTC	CARSYGEQYF
NA	TRBV15	NA	19	TRBJ2-7	TGTGCCACCAGCAGCACCGTGACGGGGGGCGGGACGGAAATACGCGTGCAGTACTTC	CATSSTVTGGGTEIRVQYF
TRBD1	TRBV7-3	NA	15	TRBJ2-5	TGTGCCAGCAGCTTCGGGACAGGGAATGGAGAGACCCAGTACTTC	CASSFGTGNGETQYF
TRBD2	TRBV7-8	NA	19	TRBJ2-3	TGTGCCAGCAGCCGACCTTACAGGACTAGCGGGGCGGCGGGAGATACGCAGTATTTT	CASSRPYRTSGAAGDTQYF
NA	TRBV28	NA	15	TRBJ1-5	TGTGCCAGCAGGATGGGAGACTATAGCAATCAGCCCCAGCATTTT	CASRMGDYSNQPQHF
NA	TRBV5-6	NA	13	TRBJ1-1	TGTGCCAGCAGCTTGGCCGGGCAGGGCCGGGCTTTCTTT	CASSLAGQGRAFF
NA	TRBV27	NA	13	TRBJ2-3	TGTGCCAGCAGTCCCCTGAGCGGGCATACGCAGTATTTT	CASSPLSGHTQYF
NA	TRBV28	NA	15	TRBJ2-2	TGTGCCAGCAGTCTTAAGACAGGTTGGACCGGGGAGCTGTTTTTT	CASSLKTGWTGELFF
NA	TRBV4-2	NA	18	TRBJ2-6	TGTGCCAGCAGCCAAGACCTCCCAGGGGCCCCTGGGGCCAACGTCCTGACTTTC	CASSQDLPGAPGANVLTF
NA	TRBV6-5	medium-sized	11	TRBJ2-7	TGTGCCAGCTCCCCAGGGGTCGAGCAGTACTTC	CASSPGVEQYF
NA	TRBV28	once	13	TRBJ1-1	TGTGCCAGCACCATGGCAGGATCCACGGAAGCTTTCTTT	CASTMAGSTEAFF
TRBD1	TRBV5-6	NA	16	TRBJ1-5	TGTGCCAGCAGCTTAAACATGGGACAGCTAAATCAGCCCCAGCATTTT	CASSLNMGQLNQPQHF
NA	TRBV6-4	NA	14	TRBJ1-1	TGTGCCAGCAGTGACTCGGTTGGGAGTACTGAAGCTTTCTTT	CASSDSVGSTEAFF
TRBD1	TRBV18	NA	16	TRBJ2-3	TGTGCCAGCTCACTCACCTTGACAGGGACAACAGATACGCAGTATTTT	CASSLTLTGTTDTQYF
NA	TRBV4-1	NA	16	TRBJ1-1	TGCGCCAGCAGCCAACAGGGTATCCTACGGAACACTGAAGCTTTCTTT	CASSQQGILRNTEAFF
NA	TRBV7-3	NA	14	TRBJ2-1	TGTGCCAGCAGCTTAAGGGGGACTGGGCATGAGCAGTTCTTC	CASSLRGTGHEQFF
TRBD2	TRBV28	NA	14	TRBJ2-7	TGTGCCAGCAGTTTCTCGGGGGGGGCAGCTGAGCAGTACTTC	CASSFSGGAAEQYF
NA	TRBV19	NA	20	TRBJ1-1	TGTGCCAGTAGTATAGATACAGGGAAGCTTATAGGGGTGTTGAACACTGAAGCTTTCTTT	CASSIDTGKLIGVLNTEAFF
NA	TRBV27	NA	14	TRBJ2-2	TGTGCCAGCAGCCGCCTCCCCCGGGACGGGGAGCTGTTTTTT	CASSRLPRDGELFF
NA	TRBV15	NA	13	TRBJ2-7	TGTGCCACCAGGACCCAGGCAAACTACGAGCAGTACTTC	CATRTQANYEQYF
TRBD1	TRBV7-6	NA	19	TRBJ2-2	TGTGCCAGCAGCTTATTGGCGGGTGCGACAGGGTTCGACACCGGGGAGCTGTTTTTT	CASSLLAGATGFDTGELFF
TRBD1	TRBV7-9	NA	14	TRBJ2-7	TGTGCCAGCAGTCGACAGGGGGCTTCCTACGAGCAGTACTTC	CASSRQGASYEQYF
NA	TRBV4-2	NA	14	TRBJ2-5	TGTGCCAGCAGCCAACGCGGGAACCAAGAGACCCAGTACTTC	CASSQRGNQETQYF
NA	TRBV4-1	few	16	TRBJ1-3	TGCGCCAGCAGCTCGCCATGGGCAGTTCGCGGAAACACCATATATTTT	CASSSPWAVRGNTIYF
NA	TRBV7-9	NA	13	TRBJ2-1	TGTGCCAGCAGCCACAGCTCCTACAATGAGCAGTTCTTC	CASSHSSYNEQFF
TRBD2	TRBV7-3	NA	16	TRBJ2-3	TGTGCCAGCAGCCCTCTTGCGGGACTAGGGGTAGATACGCAGTATTTT	CASSPLAGLGVDTQYF
TRBD1	TRBV25-1	NA	13	TRBJ2-7	TGTGCCAGCAGTGCCAGGGGGCAAGGAGAGCAGTACTTC	CASSARGQGEQYF
NA	TRBV7-9	NA	13	TRBJ1-2	TGTGCCAGCAGCTTTCCCGGGATCTATGGCTACACCTTC	CASSFPGIYGYTF
NA	TRBV28	NA	15	TRBJ2-7	TGTGCCAGCAGTCAACCAGAATTTCGGGACTACGAGCAGTACTTC	CASSQPEFRDYEQYF
TRBD1	TRBV7-3	NA	13	TRBJ2-7	TGTGCCAGCAGATTTGACAGGGGCTACGAGCAGTACTTC	CASRFDRGYEQYF
TRBD2	TRBV12-5	NA	17	TRBJ2-3	TGTGCTAGTGGTTTGGATATAGCGGGGGGCAACACAGATACGCAGTATTTT	CASGLDIAGGNTDTQYF